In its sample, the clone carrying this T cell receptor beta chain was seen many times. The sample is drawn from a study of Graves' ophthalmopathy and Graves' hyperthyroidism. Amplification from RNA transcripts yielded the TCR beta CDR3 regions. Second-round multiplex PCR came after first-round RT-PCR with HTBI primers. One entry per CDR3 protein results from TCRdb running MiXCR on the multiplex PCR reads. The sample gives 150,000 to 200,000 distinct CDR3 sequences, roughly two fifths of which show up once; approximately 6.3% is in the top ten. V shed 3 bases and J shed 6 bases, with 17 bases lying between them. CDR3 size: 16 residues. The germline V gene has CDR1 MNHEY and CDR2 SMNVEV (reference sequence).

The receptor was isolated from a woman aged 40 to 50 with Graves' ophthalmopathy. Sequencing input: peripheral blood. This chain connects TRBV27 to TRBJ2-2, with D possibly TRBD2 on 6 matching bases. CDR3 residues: CASSFYGSIVSGELFF. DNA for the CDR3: TGTGCCAGCAGTTTTTACGGGAGCATAGTTTCCGGGGAGCTGTTTTTT.